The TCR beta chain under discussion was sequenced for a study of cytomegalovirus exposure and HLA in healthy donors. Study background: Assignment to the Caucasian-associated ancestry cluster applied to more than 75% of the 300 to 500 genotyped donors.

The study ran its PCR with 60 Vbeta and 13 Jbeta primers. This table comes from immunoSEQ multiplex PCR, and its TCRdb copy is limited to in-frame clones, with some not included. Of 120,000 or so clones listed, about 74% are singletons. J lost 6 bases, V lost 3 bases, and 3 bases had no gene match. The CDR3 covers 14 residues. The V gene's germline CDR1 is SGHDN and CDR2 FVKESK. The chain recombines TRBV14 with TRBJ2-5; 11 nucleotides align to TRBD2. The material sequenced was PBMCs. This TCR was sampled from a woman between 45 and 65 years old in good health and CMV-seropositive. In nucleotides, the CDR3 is TGTGCCAGCAGCCATAGCGGGGGGGTAAAGACCCAGTACTTC. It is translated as CASSHSGGVKTQYF.